The clone carrying this T cell receptor (beta chain) occurred once. Method: immunoSEQ multiplex PCR; TCRdb's copy keeps in-frame clones and lacks some. The sample has 55,000 to 80,000 clones, 80% to 90% seen once. This specimen belongs to a study of blood T cell repertoires in COVID-19. Germline CDR1 reads MDHEN; CDR2 reads SYDVKM. The CDR3 is made up of 18 amino acids. V lost 1 base, J lost 8 bases, and 12 bases stayed unmatched. The TCR comes from a human donor in a cohort sampled during active COVID-19. The specimen was peripheral blood. The chain couples TRBV28 to TRBJ2-2, with 11 bases identical to TRBD1. The CDR3: CASSLSTGTGGSGGELFF. The CDR3 DNA reads TGTGCCAGCAGTTTATCGACCGGGACAGGGGGATCGGGGGGGGAGCTGTTTTTT.